The 12 T cell receptor beta chains listed next were all sequenced from one sample in a study of neurological immune-mediated disorders. TCRdb redid the calling of the 5' RACE reads with MiXCR, one entry per CDR3 protein. Of 20,000 to 25,000 distinct CDR3 sequences listed, more than 14% were seen once; the top ten hold more than 14%. The source material was PBMCs. The receptor source for this set is a female donor with HTLV-1-associated myelopathy (HAM/TSP).

This sequence joins TRBV2 and TRBJ2-5, with D uncertain. CDR1 and CDR2 from the germline V gene are SNHLY and FYNNEI. V lost 1 base and J lost 5, with 5 bases in between. CDR3 length: 12 amino acids. CDR3 in amino acids: CASSEGRETQYF. CDR3 DNA sequence: TGTGCCAGCAGTGAAGGGCGGGAGACCCAGTACTTC.

This clonotype appeared many times. The gene calls are TRBV2 and TRBJ2-5; the D gene is possibly TRBD1 (5 bases). Germline V CDR1 and CDR2: SNHLY, FYNNEI. Deletions cut 5 bases from V and 2 bases from J, with 12 bases between. The CDR3 sequence is 14 residues long. Here the CDR3 DNA reads TGTGCCAGCAGTAGTATAGGGGCTCAAGAGACCCAGTACTTC. Its translation: CASSSIGAQETQYF.

This clonotype was found many times. The chain uses TRBV20-1 and TRBJ2-1, with 8 bases that match TRBD2. Per germline, CDR1 DFQATT and CDR2 SNEGSKA (reference sequence). Unmatched junction bases numbered 2, after V lost 3 bases and J lost 1 base. The CDR3 is 14 residues long. The CDR3 DNA follows: TGCAGTGCTAGTACGGGGGGGTCCTACAATGAGCAGTTCTTC. Translated: CSASTGGSYNEQFF.

Ten or more counts support this clonotype. The CDR3 loop is CASSLGIRAGANVLTF. The CDR3 DNA reads as TGCGCCAGCAGCTTGGGGATAAGGGCTGGGGCCAACGTCCTGACTTTC. The chain joins TRBV5-1 to TRBJ2-6; D remains ambiguous. The CDR3 has 16 residues. From germline, CDR1 is SGHRS and CDR2 YFSETQ. The ends were cut back, 0 bases at V and 2 bases at J, with 9 bases in the middle.

This clonotype has at least ten counts. This chain links TRBV11-3 with TRBJ2-1; TRBD2 matches 7 bases. V was pared by 7 bases and J by 6 bases, with 12 bases of the junction left unmatched. The CDR3 is made up of 15 amino acids. The germline gives CDR1 SGHNT, CDR2 YENEEA. The CDR3 region is CASNLGAGAFNEQFF. In DNA form, the CDR3 reads TGTGCCAGCAACTTGGGCGCGGGAGCGTTCAATGAGCAGTTCTTC.

This clonotype has ten or more counts. This sequence joins TRBV19 and TRBJ1-2; 8 nucleotides agree with TRBD1. This CDR3 contains 13 residues. The J segment lost 8 bases and the V segment lost 5 bases, leaving 7 bases of the junction unmatched. CDR1 LNHDA and CDR2 SQIVND come from the germline V gene (reference sequence). The CDR3 nucleotides read TGTGCCAGTAGTCCGCGGACAGGGAAAGGCTACACCTTC. Amino acids: CASSPRTGKGYTF.

This clonotype was observed many times. The chain uses TRBV2 and TRBJ2-1; 7 bases agree with TRBD2. CDR1 is SNHLY, CDR2 FYNNEI, per germline. There are 11 residues in the CDR3. The V and J ends lost 9 bases and 9 bases, in that order; junction bases with no gene match: 5. CDR3 sequence reads: CASRGEGEQFF. CDR3 nucleotides: TGTGCCAGTAGAGGGGAGGGTGAGCAGTTCTTC. Together with reference TRBV2 and TRBJ2-1, the CDR3 gives the full variable domain: EPEVTQTPSHQVTQMGQEVILRCVPISNHLYFYWYRQILGQKVEFLVSFYNNEISEKSEIFDDQFSVERPDGSNFTLKIRSTKLEDSAMYFCASRGEGEQFFGPGTRLTVL.

This clonotype ranks as medium-sized. The chain carries TRBV20-1 and TRBJ2-2; tentatively, D is TRBD1 or TRBD2 (5 bases each). The germline gives CDR1 DFQATT, CDR2 SNEGSKA (reference sequence). Trimming took off 3 bases at V and 11 bases at J, with 19 bases between the two ends. The length of the CDR3 is 14 residues. CDR3 region: CSASTGAAKKELFF. The CDR3 nucleotides read TGCAGTGCTAGTACCGGGGCCGCGAAAAAAGAGCTGTTTTTT.

This clonotype was recorded many times. The chain couples TRBV20-1 to TRBJ2-5; 11 bases align to TRBD2. From germline, CDR1 is DFQATT and CDR2 SNEGSKA (reference sequence). The V and J ends lost 6 bases and 5 bases, in that order; junction bases with no gene match: 11. This CDR3 is 15 amino acids long. CDR3 residues: CSACPTSGSIETQYF. CDR3 in DNA: TGCAGTGCCTGCCCAACTAGCGGGAGTATCGAGACCCAGTACTTC.

Many counts were recorded for this clonotype. This sequence joins TRBV4-2 and TRBJ2-1; no firm D call. Germline V gene data show CDR1 as LGHNA and CDR2 as YNFKEQ. This CDR3 comprises 16 residues. Deletions cut 1 base from V and 0 bases from J, with 10 bases between. CDR3 bases: TGTGCCAGCAGCCAAGTCTGGTTAGACTCCTACAATGAGCAGTTCTTC. This gives the protein CASSQVWLDSYNEQFF.

Many counts were recorded for this clonotype. The CDR3 spells CASRKHGYYEQYF. The CDR3 DNA is TGTGCCAGCAGGAAGCACGGTTACTACGAGCAGTACTTC. The rearrangement uses TRBV7-2 and TRBJ2-7; D unclear. The CDR3 has 13 amino acids. Germline V gene data show CDR1 as SGHTA and CDR2 as FQGNSA. Trimming left V 6 bases short and J 3 bases short, with 12 bases between.

This clonotype was detected ten times or more. The chain links TRBV28 to TRBJ2-5, with D possibly matching TRBD2 (6 bases). Germline values: CDR1 MDHEN, CDR2 SYDVKM. Trimming pared 5 bases from V and 5 bases from J, leaving 21 bases between. The CDR3 loop spans 16 amino acids. The CDR3: CASSPIGGDNAETQYF. CDR3 DNA sequence: TGTGCCAGCAGTCCGATTGGAGGGGATAATGCCGAGACCCAGTACTTC.